This T cell receptor (beta chain) was recovered during a study of blood T cell repertoires in COVID-19. Study information: Sample material is recorded as cDNA or gDNA derived from T cells, B-cell-depleted T cells, or PBMCs.

Assay used: immunoSEQ multiplex PCR; TCRdb lists only in-frame clones, some missing. Of roughly 70,000 clones listed, roughly 72% are singletons. This clone came up a few times. The CDR3 length is 11 residues. Trimming removed 6 bases at V and 4 bases at J, with 10 bases between. Germline CDR1 DFQATT, CDR2 SNEGSKA (reference sequence). Sequenced input: peripheral blood. The sequence was obtained from a man in his fifties or sixties with COVID-19, enrolled during active disease. The gene calls are TRBV20-1 and TRBJ2-7; D may be TRBD2 (5 bases). DNA of the CDR3: TGCAGTGCCCCCGGAGGATACGAGCAGTACTTC. Encoded protein: CSAPGGYEQYF.